The 8 T cell receptor beta chains given below trace back to one sample, sequenced in a study of blood T cell repertoires in COVID-19. Generated by immunoSEQ multiplex PCR, the TCRdb table keeps only in-frame clones and is missing some. The data show 120,000 to 150,000 clones, around nine tenths seen once. The sample consisted of peripheral blood. All receptors derive from a woman between 45 and 60 years old with active or convalescent COVID-19.

V and J are TRBV12-2 and TRBJ2-3; the table assigns TRBD2, which was not confirmed against the DNA. TRBV12-2 is assigned pseudogene status. This CDR3 comprises 14 residues. DNA of the CDR3: TGTGCAAGTCGCTTCCCTGCCCGGGGAGATACGCAGTATTTT. This encodes CASRFPARGDTQYF.

This chain links TRBV27 with TRBJ2-3; D remains unclear. Germline CDR1 and CDR2: MNHEY and SMNVEV (reference sequence). V was trimmed by 6 bases and J by 7 bases, leaving 17 bases between them. The CDR3 consists of 14 residues. In DNA form, the CDR3 reads TGTGCCAGCAGCCCCCGCACACACACGTATACGCAGTATTTT. Translated, it gives CASSPRTHTYTQYF.

This chain links TRBV19 with TRBJ2-1; TRBD1 matches 8 bases. With 3 bases clipped from V and 8 bases from J, the junction kept 6 bases outside the gene matches. This CDR3 spans 14 amino acids. The V gene's germline CDR1 is LNHDA and CDR2 SQIVND (reference sequence). The CDR3 sequence is CASSMRPGGHEQFF. The CDR3 DNA reads as TGTGCCAGTAGTATGAGGCCAGGGGGCCATGAGCAGTTCTTC. Supplemented by reference TRBV19 and TRBJ2-1, the full variable domain reads DGGITQSPKYLFRKEGQNVTLSCEQNLNHDAMYWYRQDPGQGLRLIYYSQIVNDFQKGDIAEGYSVSREKKESFPLTVTSAQKNPTAFYLCASSMRPGGHEQFFGPGTRLTVL.

V and J are TRBV5-1 and TRBJ2-1; 12 bases are shared with TRBD2. The V segment lost 3 bases and the J segment 8 bases; nucleotides outside the gene matches: 3. The CDR3 is 14 amino acids. In germline, CDR1 is SGHRS, CDR2 YFSETQ. DNA of the CDR3: TGCGCCAGCAGCTCGACTAGCGGGAGCTATGAGCAGTTCTTC. This codes for CASSSTSGSYEQFF.

V gene TRBV5-5 combines with J gene TRBJ2-3, with 10 nucleotides matching TRBD2. CDR3 size: 14 residues. Unmatched junction bases numbered 2, after V lost 7 bases and J lost 0 bases. The V gene's germline CDR1 is SGHKS and CDR2 YYEKEE (reference sequence). The CDR3 region is CASVLAGSTDTQYF. The CDR3 DNA reads as TGTGCCAGCGTACTAGCGGGGAGCACAGATACGCAGTATTTT. Filled out from reference TRBV5-5 and TRBJ2-3, the complete variable domain reads DAGVTQSPTHLIKTRGQQVTLRCSPISGHKSVSWYQQVLGQGPQFIFQYYEKEERGRGNFPDRFSARQFPNYSSELNVNALLLGDSALYLCASVLAGSTDTQYFGPGTRLTVL.

This chain uses TRBV7-8 with TRBJ1-1; 9 bases match TRBD1. The germline CDR1 and CDR2 sequences are SGHVS and FQNEAQ. This CDR3 has 16 residues. V lost 5 bases to trimming and J lost 6 bases; unmatched junction nucleotides: 13. The CDR3 nucleotides read TGTGCCAGCAGCCCGATATGGACAGGGGACAACCCTGAAGCTTTCTTT. Amino acid sequence: CASSPIWTGDNPEAFF.

The chain joins TRBV27 to TRBJ2-1; weak D call: TRBD1 (7 bases). Trimming shortened V by 5 bases and J by 9 bases, and 20 bases separated the two germline ends. Looked up from germline, CDR1 is MNHEY and CDR2 is SMNVEV (reference sequence). This CDR3 has 15 amino acids. The CDR3 protein is CASSNLQGRNGEQFF. In DNA, the CDR3 is TGTGCCAGCAGTAACCTACAGGGGAGGAATGGTGAGCAGTTCTTC.

The chain carries TRBV7-8 and TRBJ2-3; D is unresolved. CDR1 SGHVS and CDR2 FQNEAQ come from the germline V gene. The CDR3 is 16 amino acids. Trimming pared 3 bases from V and 5 bases from J, leaving 18 bases between. The CDR3: CASSFLAELSQDTQYF. The DNA for the CDR3 is TGTGCCAGCAGCTTTTTGGCGGAACTGTCCCAAGATACGCAGTATTTT. Full variable domain (remainder filled in from reference TRBV7-8 and TRBJ2-3): GAGVSQSPRYKVAKRGQDVALRCDPISGHVSLFWYQQALGQGPEFLTYFQNEAQLDKSGLPSDRFFAERPEGSVSTLKIQRTQQEDSAVYLCASSFLAELSQDTQYFGPGTRLTVL.